These T cell receptor beta chains were read from a single sample in a study of Ad26.COV2.S vaccination and SARS-CoV-2 variants. TCRdb's copy holds only in-frame clones and misses some; the assay was immunoSEQ multiplex PCR. This sample yields about 350,000 clones, of which approximately 81% are seen a single time; 3.3% belongs to the top ten. This specimen was peripheral blood, taken in a trial of Ad26.COV2.S vaccine versus placebo. The receptors were gathered from a person between 18 and 65 years old who received the Ad26.COV2.S COVID-19 vaccine or a placebo. Each CDR3 is given with its conserved first and last residue. Each record gives: clone size, J gene, D gene, CDR3 length, V gene, CDR3 DNA, CDR3 protein. A D gene is named only where the DNA matches it firmly. Only part of the rows carry a size: once, few, many, or a class if the clone is expanded.

. TRBJ2-7 . 13 TRBV29-1 TGCAGCGTTGAGAGGGGGACGGCCCGCGAGCAGTACTTC CSVERGTAREQYF
many TRBJ1-6 . 13 TRBV6-4 TGTGCCAGCAGCAGGGTAGTTAATTCACCCCTCCACTTT CASSRVVNSPLHF
. TRBJ1-5 TRBD1 14 TRBV2 TGTGCCAGCAGATACCGGGACAGCAGAGAGCCCCAGCATTTT CASRYRDSREPQHF
many TRBJ1-1 . 16 TRBV4-1 TGCGCCAGCAGCCAAGTAGAGCTTCCAGGGTACACTGAAGCTTTCTTT CASSQVELPGYTEAFF
. TRBJ1-6 . 17 TRBV5-1 TGCGCCAGCAGCTTGGAGGGGGGAAGGTCCTATAATTCACCCCTCCACTTT CASSLEGGRSYNSPLHF
. TRBJ2-5 . 15 TRBV6-5 TGTGCCAGCAGTTACTCGTGGGGGTCGCAAGAGACCCAGTACTTC CASSYSWGSQETQYF
. TRBJ2-7 TRBD2 15 TRBV6-2/TRBV6-3 TGTGCCAGCAGCAGACTAGCGGGGGTACACTACGAGCAGTACTTC CASSRLAGVHYEQYF
. TRBJ1-4 . 11 TRBV6-6 TGTGCCAGCAGCACACCTGAAAAACTGTTTTTT CASSTPEKLFF
. TRBJ2-7 TRBD2 14 TRBV28 TGTGCCAGCAGTTCCCCCGGGACTACCTACGAGCAGTACTTC CASSSPGTTYEQYF
. TRBJ2-5 TRBD1 16 TRBV9 TGTGCCAGCAGCGTAGCCACTGGACAGGGCGGGGAGACCCAGTACTTC CASSVATGQGGETQYF
. TRBJ2-5 TRBD2 14 TRBV6-7 TGTGCCAGACCATGGGAGGGATTCGTAGAGACCCAGTACTTC CARPWEGFVETQYF
. TRBJ2-3 . 12 TRBV3-1/TRBV3-2 TGTGCCAGCAGCCAAGAGGTGCAGGCGCAGTATTTT CASSQEVQAQYF
. TRBJ1-2 . 11 TRBV9 TGTGCCAGCAGCGGGGACTATGGCTACACCTTC CASSGDYGYTF
. TRBJ2-1 . 15 TRBV6-5 TGTGCCAGCAGCCCCCGGGACCAACTCTACAATGAGCAGTTCTTC CASSPRDQLYNEQFF
. TRBJ1-1 . 14 TRBV11-2 TGTGCCAGCAGCTTAGAGGTGGGAGGGACTGAAGCTTTCTTT CASSLEVGGTEAFF
. TRBJ1-2 TRBD1 15 TRBV27 TGTGCCAGCAGTTTATCAGGCAGGGGGAACTATGGCTACACCTTC CASSLSGRGNYGYTF
. TRBJ1-5 . 14 TRBV27 TGTGCCAGCAGTTTAAGCAGAAGCAATCAGCCCCAGCATTTT CASSLSRSNQPQHF
once TRBJ1-3 . 15 TRBV4-1 TGCGCCAGCAGCCAAGACGGGGGGTCTGGAAACACCATATATTTT CASSQDGGSGNTIYF
. TRBJ1-1 . 17 TRBV5-8 TGTGCCAGCAGCTGGAGGGCGGGGGCCCTCCGCGGCACTGAAGCTTTCTTT CASSWRAGALRGTEAFF
. TRBJ1-6 . 13 TRBV18 TGTGCCAGCTCACCAGGGGTCAATTCACCCCTCCACTTT CASSPGVNSPLHF
. TRBJ2-7 . 12 TRBV30 TGTGCCTGGAGTGCCCTTGGATACGAGCAGTACTTC CAWSALGYEQYF
. TRBJ1-1 . 12 TRBV30 TGTGCCTGGAGTGTCATGAACACTGAAGCTTTCTTT CAWSVMNTEAFF
. TRBJ2-1 TRBD2 16 TRBV13 TGTGCCAGCGGATTATTAGGTGGGCTAGCGGAAAATGAGCAGTTCTTC CASGLLGGLAENEQFF
few TRBJ1-4 . 16 TRBV19 TGTGCCAGTAGCAGATCGACAGGAACAACTAATGAAAAACTGTTTTTT CASSRSTGTTNEKLFF
few TRBJ1-2 TRBD1 16 TRBV7-2 TGTGCCAGCAGCTCAGACGGACAGGGGATAATCTATGGCTACACCTTC CASSSDGQGIIYGYTF
. TRBJ2-3 . 15 TRBV6-6 TGTGCCAGTGGCATCAGTTCGGGCTTCACAGATACGCAGTATTTT CASGISSGFTDTQYF
. TRBJ2-7 . 15 TRBV4-1 TGCGCCAGCAGCTTGTCAGGGGCCCCGTCTGGCGAGCAGTACTTC CASSLSGAPSGEQYF
few TRBJ1-3 TRBD1 14 TRBV16 TGTGCCAGCAGCCGACAGGGCGGAGGAAACACCATATATTTT CASSRQGGGNTIYF
. TRBJ2-5 . 15 TRBV13 TGTGCCAGCAGCTCTCAGGGGAGGAGGGGAGAGACCCAGTACTTC CASSSQGRRGETQYF
once TRBJ2-2 . 14 TRBV7-9 TGTGCCAGCAGCTTAGGGATAGTGGCCGGGGAGCTGTTTTTT CASSLGIVAGELFF
. TRBJ2-2 . 14 TRBV27 TGTGCCAGCAGTTACCAGGAGAGATACGGGGAGCTGTTTTTT CASSYQERYGELFF
. TRBJ2-1 . 18 TRBV3-1/TRBV3-2 TGTGCCAGCAGCCTCAAGAGGTCGGTCACCGGGCGAAAAAATGAGCAGTTCTTC CASSLKRSVTGRKNEQFF
. TRBJ1-6 . 15 TRBV5-4 TGTGCCAGCAGCTTGGTGTCCGGGGTTAATTCACCCCTCCACTTT CASSLVSGVNSPLHF
. TRBJ2-1 TRBD2 16 TRBV6-2/TRBV6-3 TGTGCCAGCAGTTACTCGTGGGTAGCGGGGGGGAATGAGCAGTTCTTC CASSYSWVAGGNEQFF
. TRBJ2-7 . 15 TRBV27 TGTGCCAGCAGGACGCGCGGCGTCAGCTCCTACGAGCAGTACTTC CASRTRGVSSYEQYF
. TRBJ1-1 TRBD1 14 TRBV30 TGTGCCTGGAGTGTACCGACAGGGCCCGTTTCCGCTTTCTTT CAWSVPTGPVSAFF
. TRBJ2-5 . 15 TRBV11-2 TGTGCCAGCAGCTTAGAACCGAGCTCCGGGACCGCACCTAACTTC CASSLEPSSGTAPNF
. TRBJ2-1 TRBD1 14 TRBV5-1 TGCGCCAGCAGCACCGGGACAGGGGATGATGAGCAGTTCTTC CASSTGTGDDEQFF
. TRBJ2-7 TRBD1 12 TRBV10-2 TGCGCCAGCGGACAGGGAGACTACGAGCAGTACTTC CASGQGDYEQYF
. TRBJ1-2 TRBD1 17 TRBV5-1 TGCGCCAGCAGCCCGGGACAGGCACGCGCCTTATCCTATGGCTACACCTTC CASSPGQARALSYGYTF